This is a list of T cell receptor beta chains from one sample in a study of beta chain features in type 1 diabetes. Here immunoSEQ multiplex PCR was the method, and the copy in TCRdb shows in-frame clones only, minus some. The table has 200,000 to 250,000 clones, 16% seen once; the top ten hold approximately 0.086%. The sample consisted of naive CD4+ T cells from blood. The receptors derive from a man aged 25 to 40 with type 1 diabetes. Each CDR3 is given with its conserved first and last residue. The order of the fields is CDR3 DNA, CDR3 protein, clone size, D gene, J gene, V gene. A D gene is named only where the DNA matches it firmly. Some rows mark clone size as missing; the rest say once, few, many or name a class of expanded clone.

TGTGCCATCAGTGGCACGGGCAGGGAGGGGACCCAGTACTTC | CAISGTGREGTQYF | . | TRBD2 | TRBJ2-5 | TRBV10-3
TGCAGCGCGCGGACTAGCGGGAACACCGGGGAGCTGTTTTTT | CSARTSGNTGELFF | . | TRBD2 | TRBJ2-2 | TRBV29-1
TGTGCCAGCACCATCCGGGATGAGCAGTTCTTC | CASTIRDEQFF | few | . | TRBJ2-1 | TRBV2
TGTGCCAGCAGCCGGGACAGGGGGTCCAAAAACATTCAGTACTTC | CASSRDRGSKNIQYF | . | TRBD1 | TRBJ2-4 | TRBV7-2
TGCAGCGCTCTCAAACCCCCACGGGCTCAGCCCCAGCATTTT | CSALKPPRAQPQHF | few | . | TRBJ1-5 | TRBV29-1
TGTGCCATCAGTGAGGGCCCGGGGTTCTTC | CAISEGPGFF | few | . | TRBJ2-1 | TRBV2
TGTGCCTGGAGTGTAGGGACGGTAATCTCTGGAAACACCATATATTTT | CAWSVGTVISGNTIYF | few | . | TRBJ1-3 | TRBV30
TGTGCCAGCAGCTTACGGGAGCTAGGAGAGACCCAGTACTTC | CASSLRELGETQYF | . | . | TRBJ2-5 | TRBV7-9
TGTGCCAGCAGCCAAGATGGCTACAATGAGCAGTTCTTC | CASSQDGYNEQFF | . | . | TRBJ2-1 | TRBV4-2
TGTGCCTGGAGTGTAGACTCCAGCTCCTACGAGCAGTACTTC | CAWSVDSSSYEQYF | . | . | TRBJ2-7 | TRBV30
TGCGCCAGCAGCGAGGGACAGACTAATGAAAAACTGTTTTTT | CASSEGQTNEKLFF | few | TRBD1 | TRBJ1-4 | TRBV5-1
TGTGCCAGCAGCGTAGGCGAATACAATGAGCAGTTCTTC | CASSVGEYNEQFF | . | . | TRBJ2-1 | TRBV9
TGTGCCACCAGCAGAGATCAGGTGGACAGGGGTGGCTACACCTTC | CATSRDQVDRGGYTF | few | TRBD1 | TRBJ1-2 | TRBV15
TGTGCCAGTAGTCCGAGACAAGGGGGCAGCTCTGAAGCTTTCTTT | CASSPRQGGSSEAFF | few | TRBD1 | TRBJ1-1 | TRBV19
TGTGCCAGCAGGGACTCCGGGGGCGAGCAGTACTTC | CASRDSGGEQYF | . | . | TRBJ2-7 | TRBV7-9
TGCAGCGTGCGGACAGGTGGAACCTACGAGCAGTACTTC | CSVRTGGTYEQYF | . | TRBD1 | TRBJ2-7 | TRBV29-1
TGCAGCGCCCTACCAGCGAACACCGGGGAGCTGTTTTTT | CSALPANTGELFF | . | . | TRBJ2-2 | TRBV29-1
TGTGCTAGCAGCTCGGACGGCTCAGATACGCAGTATTTT | CASSSDGSDTQYF | . | . | TRBJ2-3 | TRBV7-7
TGTGCCTGGAGTGTCGGAGGGTCTGCCTACGAGCAGTACTTC | CAWSVGGSAYEQYF | . | . | TRBJ2-7 | TRBV30
TGCAGCGTTGAAGCGGGCAGAGGACAGCCCCAGCATTTT | CSVEAGRGQPQHF | . | . | TRBJ1-5 | TRBV29-1
TGTGCCAGCAGCACTCGACAGGCCTACAATGAGCAGTTCTTC | CASSTRQAYNEQFF | few | . | TRBJ2-1 | TRBV11-2
TGTGCCAGCAGCAGCCGGGGACAGATTTCCTACGAGCAGTACTTC | CASSSRGQISYEQYF | few | TRBD1 | TRBJ2-7 | TRBV7-8
TGCGCCAGCAGCCACCGTGGGGAGCCGGCCAATGAGCAGTTCTTC | CASSHRGEPANEQFF | few | . | TRBJ2-1 | TRBV4-1
TGTGCCTGGAGTCGGACAGGGGTCAACTTTAACTATGGCTACACCTTC | CAWSRTGVNFNYGYTF | . | TRBD1 | TRBJ1-2 | TRBV30
TGCGCCAGCAGCCAAGAACGGGCAGCGGGAGGGCGATGGAGTGGGGCCAACGTCCTGACTTTC | CASSQERAAGGRWSGANVLTF | . | TRBD2 | TRBJ2-6 | TRBV4-1
TGTGCCATCAGTGAGTCGAAACAAATAGAGGCAGGGAGATACTACGAGCAGTACTTC | CAISESKQIEAGRYYEQYF | few | . | TRBJ2-7 | TRBV10-3
TGCGCCAGCAGACCACAGGGATTTGACGAAAAACTGTTTTTT | CASRPQGFDEKLFF | few | . | TRBJ1-4 | TRBV4-1
TGTGCCAGCAGTTTCCGTAGCGGGAGCAATCTATACAATGAGCAGTTCTTC | CASSFRSGSNLYNEQFF | . | TRBD2 | TRBJ2-1 | TRBV27
TGCAGTGTTAAGCCCCTAGGACAGTACTTC | CSVKPLGQYF | few | . | TRBJ2-5 | TRBV20-1
TGCGCCAGCAGCCAAGATGCTAGCGGGAGGGCGGTACTAGAGACCCAGTACTTC | CASSQDASGRAVLETQYF | few | TRBD2 | TRBJ2-5 | TRBV4-1
TGTGCCTGGAGTCTGTCGGAGACCCAGTACTTC | CAWSLSETQYF | few | . | TRBJ2-5 | TRBV30
TGTGCCTGGAGTGTACTACAGACCCTCCACTTT | CAWSVLQTLHF | few | . | TRBJ1-6 | TRBV30
TGCGCCAGCAGCTTGGAGCTAGGGGCCCAGGAGACCCAGTACTTC | CASSLELGAQETQYF | . | . | TRBJ2-5 | TRBV5-1
TGTGCCAGCAGCTCCGGACTTCCAAAGATACAAGAGACCCAGTACTTC | CASSSGLPKIQETQYF | . | . | TRBJ2-5 | TRBV7-9
TGTGCCAGCAGCTTAGTTCCGGGAGCAGAGACCCAGTACTTC | CASSLVPGAETQYF | . | . | TRBJ2-5 | TRBV7-2
TGTGCCAGCAGTCCAAGTCCCATCGAGGAGCAGTTCTTC | CASSPSPIEEQFF | few | . | TRBJ2-1 | TRBV4-2
TGTGCCAGCAGCTTAATGGTAGCTCGTCCAGATACGCAGTATTTT | CASSLMVARPDTQYF | . | . | TRBJ2-3 | TRBV7-2
TGTGCCAGCAGTTCGACAGGGGGCGGACACTATGGCTACACCTTC | CASSSTGGGHYGYTF | once | TRBD1 | TRBJ1-2 | TRBV28
TGTGCCAGCAACCTTAATGTCGTCTCTGGGGCCAACGTCCTGACTTTC | CASNLNVVSGANVLTF | few | . | TRBJ2-6 | TRBV11-2
TGTGCCACCAGCAGGAGTCTGGCGGGAGGAGGGGTAGATACGCAGTATTTT | CATSRSLAGGGVDTQYF | few | TRBD2 | TRBJ2-3 | TRBV15
TGTGCTAGTGGTTTTACCACGAATGAGCAGTTCTTC | CASGFTTNEQFF | . | . | TRBJ2-1 | TRBV12-5
TGTGCCAGCTCACAGGGACATCAACCTCTGTATGGCTACACCTTC | CASSQGHQPLYGYTF | . | . | TRBJ1-2 | TRBV18
TGTGCCAGCAGCTTAACAGGAGAGAACACTGAAGCTTTCTTT | CASSLTGENTEAFF | few | . | TRBJ1-1 | TRBV7-9
TGTGCCAGCAGCCAGGACAGGGAACAAGAGACCCAGTACTTC | CASSQDREQETQYF | few | TRBD1 | TRBJ2-5 | TRBV11-2
TGTGCCAGCAGCGTCCAAGAGACCCAGTACTTC | CASSVQETQYF | . | . | TRBJ2-5 | TRBV5-4
TGCGCCAGCAGCTTGAGCGGGAGCTCCTACAATGAGCAGTTCTTC | CASSLSGSSYNEQFF | . | TRBD2 | TRBJ2-1 | TRBV5-1
TGTGCCAGCAGCGCGACAGGGGCCGAGCAGTACTTC | CASSATGAEQYF | . | TRBD1 | TRBJ2-7 | TRBV9
TGTGCCTGGAGTTCGCAAGGGAACTATGGCTACACCTTC | CAWSSQGNYGYTF | . | . | TRBJ1-2 | TRBV30
TGCAGCGTCCTCACAGGGGACGGCTACACCTTC | CSVLTGDGYTF | . | TRBD1 | TRBJ1-2 | TRBV29-1
TGCGCCAGCAGCTGGACTAGCGGAGAGACCCAGTACTTC | CASSWTSGETQYF | . | TRBD2 | TRBJ2-5 | TRBV5-1
TGTGCCAGCAGTCCCCCCGGGGGGGACACTGAGCAGTTCTTC | CASSPPGGDTEQFF | few | TRBD2 | TRBJ2-1 | TRBV25-1
TGCAGCGTTGATGGTGTCGGGGAAGAAAAACTGTTTTTT | CSVDGVGEEKLFF | few | . | TRBJ1-4 | TRBV29-1
TGTGCCAGCAGCCTCGTCTACAATGAGCAGTTCTTC | CASSLVYNEQFF | . | . | TRBJ2-1 | TRBV9
TGTGCCAGCAGCTCCCGACTAGCGGGGAATAATGAGCAGTTCTTC | CASSSRLAGNNEQFF | . | TRBD2 | TRBJ2-1 | TRBV7-9
TGTGCCAGCAGCCAAGATTGGCGGACGTCCCCCGGGGAGCTGTTTTTT | CASSQDWRTSPGELFF | . | . | TRBJ2-2 | TRBV14
TGTGCCAGCAGTTCCGCCGGGGCTAGCGGAGACTACGAGCAGTACTTC | CASSSAGASGDYEQYF | . | TRBD2 | TRBJ2-7 | TRBV28
TGTGCCAGCAGTTTTGCTACTCACGACACCGGGGAGCTGTTTTTT | CASSFATHDTGELFF | . | . | TRBJ2-2 | TRBV28
TGTGCCAGCAGCGCGACAGCAGATACGCAGTATTTT | CASSATADTQYF | . | . | TRBJ2-3 | TRBV6-5
TGCAGCGTTGACGCGACAGGGTCCTACGAGCAGTACTTC | CSVDATGSYEQYF | few | TRBD1 | TRBJ2-7 | TRBV29-1
TGCGCCAGCAGTTTAGGAGCGCTTGCTCCTGATGAGCAGTTCTTC | CASSLGALAPDEQFF | few | . | TRBJ2-1 | TRBV5-1